Below, one TCR beta chain is given with its context. The antigen is not known. This specimen comes from a study of OX40 agonist ivuxolimab in advanced cancers. Study details: Patients received ivuxolimab, an agonistic anti-OX40 (CD134) antibody. All patients had ivuxolimab intravenously every 2 weeks at 0.01 to 10 mg/kg.

Profiled with immunoSEQ multiplex PCR; TCRdb holds only in-frame clones, not every one. The data hold 79,000 or so clones, with roughly nine tenths observed a single time. Study-wide findings and caveats: The investigators did not determine what antigen specificity the expanded peripheral T cells had. Also showing low normalized T-cell clonal expansion were some of the nonresponders.

V lost 2 bases to trimming and J lost 8 bases, with 18 bases between them. There are 14 residues in the CDR3. The germline V gene encodes CDR1 GTSNPN and CDR2 SVGIG (reference sequence). V gene TRBV30 combines with J gene TRBJ1-1; D is unresolved. This clonotype was obtained from an adult with an advanced solid tumor such as melanoma, head and neck, liver or kidney cancer. The sequencing here drew on CD4+ or CD8+ T cells sorted from blood, taken in a trial of the OX40 agonist ivuxolimab. The CDR3 bases are TGTGCCTGGAGTTCGCAGGCGCCCGGCCAGGAAGCTTTCTTT. Translated, it gives CAWSSQAPGQEAFF.